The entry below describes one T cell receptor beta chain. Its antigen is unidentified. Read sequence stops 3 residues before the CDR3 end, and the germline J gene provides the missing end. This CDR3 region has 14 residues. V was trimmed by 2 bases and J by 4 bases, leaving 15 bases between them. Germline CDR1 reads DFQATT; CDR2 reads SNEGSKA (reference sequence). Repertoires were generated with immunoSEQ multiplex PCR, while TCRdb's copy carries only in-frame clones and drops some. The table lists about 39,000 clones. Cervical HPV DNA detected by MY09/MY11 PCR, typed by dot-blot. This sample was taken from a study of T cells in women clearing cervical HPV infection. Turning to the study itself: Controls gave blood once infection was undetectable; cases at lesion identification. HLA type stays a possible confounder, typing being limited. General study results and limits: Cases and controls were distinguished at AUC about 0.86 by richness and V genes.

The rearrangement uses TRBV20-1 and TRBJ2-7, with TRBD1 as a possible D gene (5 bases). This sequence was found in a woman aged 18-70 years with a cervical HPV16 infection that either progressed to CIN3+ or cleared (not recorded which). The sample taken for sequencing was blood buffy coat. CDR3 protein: CSARHGDRTYEQYF. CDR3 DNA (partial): TGCAGTGCTAGACACGGAGACAGAACATACGAG.